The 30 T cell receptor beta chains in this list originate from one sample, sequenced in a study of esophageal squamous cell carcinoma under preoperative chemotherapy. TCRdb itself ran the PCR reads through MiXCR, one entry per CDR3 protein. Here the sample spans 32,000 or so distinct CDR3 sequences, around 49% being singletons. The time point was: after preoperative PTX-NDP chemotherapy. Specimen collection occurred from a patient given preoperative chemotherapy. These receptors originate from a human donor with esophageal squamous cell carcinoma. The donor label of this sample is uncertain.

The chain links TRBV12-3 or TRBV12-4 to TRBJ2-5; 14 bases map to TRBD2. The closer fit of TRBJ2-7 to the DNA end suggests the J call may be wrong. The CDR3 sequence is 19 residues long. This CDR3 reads CASSSLPKTGTSGSYEQYF. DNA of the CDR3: TGTGCCAGCAGTTCCTTGCCCAAAACCGGGACTAGCGGGAGCTACGAGCAGTACTTC.

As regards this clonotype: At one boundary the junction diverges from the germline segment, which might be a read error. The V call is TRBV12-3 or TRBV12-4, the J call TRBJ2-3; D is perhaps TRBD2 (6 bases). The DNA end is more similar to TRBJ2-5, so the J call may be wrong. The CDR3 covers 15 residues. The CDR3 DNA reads TGTGCCAGCAGTCATGCGGGGCTAAGCCAAGATACCCAGTACTTC. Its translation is CASSHAGLSQDTQYF.

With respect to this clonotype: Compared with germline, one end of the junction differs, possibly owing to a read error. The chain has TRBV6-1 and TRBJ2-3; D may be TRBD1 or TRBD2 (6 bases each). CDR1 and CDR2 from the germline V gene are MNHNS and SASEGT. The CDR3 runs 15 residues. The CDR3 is CAGGPGGRPTETQYF. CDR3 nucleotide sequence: TGTGCCGGGGGGCCCGGGGGTCGCCCTACAGAGACCCAGTATTTC.

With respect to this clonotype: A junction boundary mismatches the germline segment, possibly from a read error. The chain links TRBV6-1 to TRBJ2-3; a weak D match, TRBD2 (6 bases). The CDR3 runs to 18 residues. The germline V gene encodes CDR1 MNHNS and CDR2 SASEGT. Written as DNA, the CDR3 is TGTGCCAGCAGGAACCCTGGAGGGCAGAGGGTGAGCACCGATACGCAGTATTTT. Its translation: CASRNPGGQRVSTDTQYF.

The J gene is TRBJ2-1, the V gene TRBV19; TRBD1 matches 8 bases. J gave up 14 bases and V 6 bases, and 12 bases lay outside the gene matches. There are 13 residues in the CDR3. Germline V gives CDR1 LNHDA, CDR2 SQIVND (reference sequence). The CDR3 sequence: CASSSEQGDREFF. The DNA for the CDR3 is TGTGCCAGTAGCTCAGAACAGGGGGATAGGGAGTTCTTC.

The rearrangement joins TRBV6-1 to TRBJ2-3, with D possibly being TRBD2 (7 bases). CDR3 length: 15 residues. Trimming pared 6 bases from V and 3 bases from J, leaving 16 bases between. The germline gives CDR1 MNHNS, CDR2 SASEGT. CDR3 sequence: CASRRGGVGTDTQYF. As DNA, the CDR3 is TGTGCCAGCAGGAGGGGGGGGGTGGGGACAGATACGCAGTATTTT.

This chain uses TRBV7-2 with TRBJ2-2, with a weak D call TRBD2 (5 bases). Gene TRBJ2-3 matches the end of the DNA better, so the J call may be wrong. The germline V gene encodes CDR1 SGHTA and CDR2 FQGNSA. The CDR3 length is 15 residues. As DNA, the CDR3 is TGTGCCAGCGGATTAGAGGTGGCGAACACCGGGGCGCAGTATTTT. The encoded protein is CASGLEVANTGAQYF.

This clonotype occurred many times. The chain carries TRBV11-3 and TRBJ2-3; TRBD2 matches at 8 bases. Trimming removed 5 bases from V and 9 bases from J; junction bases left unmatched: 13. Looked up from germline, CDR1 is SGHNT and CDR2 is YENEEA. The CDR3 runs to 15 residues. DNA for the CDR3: TGTGCCAGCAGCCCGGGGGGGGCTAGTTCGCGCACGCAGTATTTT. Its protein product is CASSPGGASSRTQYF.

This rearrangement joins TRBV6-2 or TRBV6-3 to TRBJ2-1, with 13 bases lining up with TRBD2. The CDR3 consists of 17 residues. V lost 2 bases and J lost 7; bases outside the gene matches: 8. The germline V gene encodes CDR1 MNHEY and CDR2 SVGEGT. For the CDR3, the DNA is TGTGCCAGCAGTTACCAACTGCCGGGACTAGCGGGGAATGAGCAGTTCTTC. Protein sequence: CASSYQLPGLAGNEQFF.

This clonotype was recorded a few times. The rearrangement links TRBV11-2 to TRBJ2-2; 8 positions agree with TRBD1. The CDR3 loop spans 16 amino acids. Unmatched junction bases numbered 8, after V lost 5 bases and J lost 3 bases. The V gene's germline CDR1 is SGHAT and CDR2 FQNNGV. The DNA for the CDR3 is TGTGCCAGCAGCGACTCGGACAGGGCCTACACCGGGGAGCTGTTTTTT. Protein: CASSDSDRAYTGELFF. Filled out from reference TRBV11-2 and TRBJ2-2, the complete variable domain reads EAGVAQSPRYKIIEKRQSVAFWCNPISGHATLYWYQQILGQGPKLLIQFQNNGVVDDSQLPKDRFSAERLKGVDSTLKIQPAKLEDSAVYLCASSDSDRAYTGELFFGEGSRLTVL.

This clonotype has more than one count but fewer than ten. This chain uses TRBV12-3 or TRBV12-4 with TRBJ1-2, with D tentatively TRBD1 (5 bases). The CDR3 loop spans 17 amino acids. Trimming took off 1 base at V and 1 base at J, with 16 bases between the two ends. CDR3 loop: CASSLGVQTALNYGYTF. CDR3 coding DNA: TGTGCCAGCAGTTTAGGGGTTCAGACAGCTCTTAACTATGGCTACACCTTC.

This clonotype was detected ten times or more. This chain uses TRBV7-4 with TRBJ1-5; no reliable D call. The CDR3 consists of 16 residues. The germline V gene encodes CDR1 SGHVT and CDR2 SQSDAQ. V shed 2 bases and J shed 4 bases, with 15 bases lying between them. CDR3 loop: CASSLRKRWENQPQHF. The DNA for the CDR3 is TGTGCCAGCAGCTTAAGAAAGCGGTGGGAGAATCAGCCCCAGCATTTT.

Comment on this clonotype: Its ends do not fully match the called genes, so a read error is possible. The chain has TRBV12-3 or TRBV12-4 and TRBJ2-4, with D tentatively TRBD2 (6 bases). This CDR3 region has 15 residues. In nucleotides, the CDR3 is TGTGCCAGCGGCTCGGGGGTGAGAGCCGCAAACATTCAGTATTTC. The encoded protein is CASGSGVRAANIQYF.

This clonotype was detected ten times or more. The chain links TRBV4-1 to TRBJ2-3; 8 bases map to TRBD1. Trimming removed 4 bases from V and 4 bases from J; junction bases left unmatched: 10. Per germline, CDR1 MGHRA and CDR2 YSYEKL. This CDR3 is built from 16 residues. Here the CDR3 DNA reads TGCGCCAGCAGCCGGATTTGGACAGGGTGGGCAGATACGCAGTATTTT. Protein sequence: CASSRIWTGWADTQYF.

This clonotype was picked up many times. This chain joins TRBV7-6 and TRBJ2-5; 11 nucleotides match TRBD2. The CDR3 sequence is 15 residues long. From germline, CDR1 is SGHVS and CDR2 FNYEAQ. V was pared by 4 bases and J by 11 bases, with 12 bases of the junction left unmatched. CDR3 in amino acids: CASSSRLAGPNEQYF. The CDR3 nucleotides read TGTGCCAGCAGCTCCCGACTAGCGGGGCCCAATGAGCAGTACTTC. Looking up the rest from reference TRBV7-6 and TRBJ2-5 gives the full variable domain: GAGVSQSPRYKVTKRGQDVALRCDPISGHVSLYWYRQALGQGPEFLTYFNYEAQQDKSGLPNDRFSAERPEGSISTLTIQRTEQRDSAMYRCASSSRLAGPNEQYFGPGTRLLVL.

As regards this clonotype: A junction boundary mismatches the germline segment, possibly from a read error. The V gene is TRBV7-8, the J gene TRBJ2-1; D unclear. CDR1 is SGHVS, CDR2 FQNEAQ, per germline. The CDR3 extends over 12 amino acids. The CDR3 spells CASSLEADAQFF. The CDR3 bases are TGTGCCAGCAGCTTAGAAGCAGATGCGCAGTTTTTT.

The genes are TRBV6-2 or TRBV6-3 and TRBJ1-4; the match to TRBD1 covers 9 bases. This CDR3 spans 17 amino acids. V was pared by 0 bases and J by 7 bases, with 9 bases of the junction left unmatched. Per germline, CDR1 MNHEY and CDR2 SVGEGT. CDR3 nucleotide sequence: TGTGCCAGCAGTTACTCAAGAAGACCGGGACAGGGTGAAAAACTGTTTTTT. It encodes CASSYSRRPGQGEKLFF.

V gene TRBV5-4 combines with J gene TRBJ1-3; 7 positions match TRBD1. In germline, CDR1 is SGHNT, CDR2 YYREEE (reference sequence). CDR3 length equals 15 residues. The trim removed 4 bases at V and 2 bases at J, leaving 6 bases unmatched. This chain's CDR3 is CASSVDRVTGNTIYF. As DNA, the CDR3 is TGTGCCAGCAGCGTAGACAGGGTAACTGGAAACACCATATATTTT.

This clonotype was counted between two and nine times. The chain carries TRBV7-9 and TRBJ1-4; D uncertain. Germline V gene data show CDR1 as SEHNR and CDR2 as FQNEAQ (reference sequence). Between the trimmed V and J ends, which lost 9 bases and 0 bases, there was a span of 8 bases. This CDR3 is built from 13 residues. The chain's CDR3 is CASQGSTNEKLFF. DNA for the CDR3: TGTGCCAGTCAAGGGTCAACTAATGAAAAACTGTTTTTT.

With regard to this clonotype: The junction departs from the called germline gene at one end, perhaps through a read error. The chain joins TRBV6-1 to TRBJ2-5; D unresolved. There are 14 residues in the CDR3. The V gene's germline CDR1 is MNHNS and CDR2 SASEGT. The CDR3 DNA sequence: TGTCCCAGCTCGGCGCGACGAGCCATCGATATGCAGTACTTT. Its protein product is CPSSARRAIDMQYF.

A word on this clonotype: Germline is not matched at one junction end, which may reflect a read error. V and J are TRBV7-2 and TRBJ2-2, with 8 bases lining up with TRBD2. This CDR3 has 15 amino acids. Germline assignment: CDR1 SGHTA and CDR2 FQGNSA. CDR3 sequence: CASSRGGVNDEEQFF. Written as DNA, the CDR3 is TGTGCCAGCAGCCGGGGGGGGGTGAACGACGAGGAGCAGTTTTTC.

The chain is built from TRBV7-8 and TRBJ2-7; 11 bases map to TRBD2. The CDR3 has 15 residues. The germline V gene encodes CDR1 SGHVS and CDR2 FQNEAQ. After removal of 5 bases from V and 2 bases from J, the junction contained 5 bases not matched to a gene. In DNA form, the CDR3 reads TGTGCCAGCAGCCGAGGGACTAGCGGTACCTACGAGCAGTACTTC. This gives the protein CASSRGTSGTYEQYF.

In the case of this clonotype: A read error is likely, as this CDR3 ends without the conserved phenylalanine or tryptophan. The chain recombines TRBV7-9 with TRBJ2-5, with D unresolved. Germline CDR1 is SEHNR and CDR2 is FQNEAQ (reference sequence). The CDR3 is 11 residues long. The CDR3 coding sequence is TGTGCCAGCAGCCCCCAAGCGACCCAGTACTCC. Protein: CASSPQATQYS.

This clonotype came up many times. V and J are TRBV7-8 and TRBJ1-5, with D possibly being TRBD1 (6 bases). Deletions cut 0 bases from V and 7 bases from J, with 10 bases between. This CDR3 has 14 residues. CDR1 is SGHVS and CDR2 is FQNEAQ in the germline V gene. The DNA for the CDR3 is TGTGCCAGCAGCTTAGCGACAGGAGACCAGCCCCAGCATTTT. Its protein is CASSLATGDQPQHF.

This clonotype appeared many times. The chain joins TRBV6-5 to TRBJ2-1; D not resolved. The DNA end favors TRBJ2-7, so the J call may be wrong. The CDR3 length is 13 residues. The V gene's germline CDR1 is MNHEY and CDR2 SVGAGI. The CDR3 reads CASSYGGDNEQYF. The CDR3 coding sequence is TGTGCCAGCAGTTACGGCGGAGACAATGAGCAGTACTTC.

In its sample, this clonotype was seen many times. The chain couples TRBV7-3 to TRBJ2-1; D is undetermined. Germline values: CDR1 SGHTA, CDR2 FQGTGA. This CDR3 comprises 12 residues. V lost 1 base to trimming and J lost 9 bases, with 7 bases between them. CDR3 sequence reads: CASSLSDGEQFF. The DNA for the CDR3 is TGTGCCAGCAGCTTAAGTGATGGTGAGCAGTTCTTC.

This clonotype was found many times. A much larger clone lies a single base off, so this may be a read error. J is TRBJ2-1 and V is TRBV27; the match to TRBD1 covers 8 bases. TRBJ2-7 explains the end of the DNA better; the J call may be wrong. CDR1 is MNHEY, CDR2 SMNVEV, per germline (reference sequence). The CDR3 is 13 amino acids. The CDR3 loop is CASSFRTGNEQYF. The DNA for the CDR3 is TGTGCCAGCAGTTTCCGGACAGGGAATGAGCAGTACTTC.

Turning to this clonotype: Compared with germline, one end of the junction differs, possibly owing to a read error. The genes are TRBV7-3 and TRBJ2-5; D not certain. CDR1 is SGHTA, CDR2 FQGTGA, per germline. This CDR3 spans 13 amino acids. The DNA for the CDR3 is TGTGGGATCGGGCGCAAGGACCCAGAGACGCAGTACTTC. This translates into CGIGRKDPETQYF. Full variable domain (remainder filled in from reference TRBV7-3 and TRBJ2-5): GAGVSQTPSNKVTEKGKYVELRCDPISGHTALYWYRQSLGQGPEFLIYFQGTGAADDSGLPNDRFFAVRPEGSVSTLKIQRTERGDSAVYLCGIGRKDPETQYFGPGTRLLVL.

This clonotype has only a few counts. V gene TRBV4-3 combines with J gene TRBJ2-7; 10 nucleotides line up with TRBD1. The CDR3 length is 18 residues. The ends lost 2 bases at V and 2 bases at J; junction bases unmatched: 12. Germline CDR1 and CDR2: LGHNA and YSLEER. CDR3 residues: CASSQQYRGQGWAYEQYF. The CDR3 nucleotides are TGCGCCAGCAGCCAACAATACCGGGGACAGGGGTGGGCCTACGAGCAGTACTTC.

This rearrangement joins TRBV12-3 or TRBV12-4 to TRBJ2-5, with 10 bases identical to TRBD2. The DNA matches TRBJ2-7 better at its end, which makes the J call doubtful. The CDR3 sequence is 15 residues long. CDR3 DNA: TGTGCCAGCAGTTTTAGCGGGAGGCTCTCCTACGAGCAGTACTTC. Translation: CASSFSGRLSYEQYF.